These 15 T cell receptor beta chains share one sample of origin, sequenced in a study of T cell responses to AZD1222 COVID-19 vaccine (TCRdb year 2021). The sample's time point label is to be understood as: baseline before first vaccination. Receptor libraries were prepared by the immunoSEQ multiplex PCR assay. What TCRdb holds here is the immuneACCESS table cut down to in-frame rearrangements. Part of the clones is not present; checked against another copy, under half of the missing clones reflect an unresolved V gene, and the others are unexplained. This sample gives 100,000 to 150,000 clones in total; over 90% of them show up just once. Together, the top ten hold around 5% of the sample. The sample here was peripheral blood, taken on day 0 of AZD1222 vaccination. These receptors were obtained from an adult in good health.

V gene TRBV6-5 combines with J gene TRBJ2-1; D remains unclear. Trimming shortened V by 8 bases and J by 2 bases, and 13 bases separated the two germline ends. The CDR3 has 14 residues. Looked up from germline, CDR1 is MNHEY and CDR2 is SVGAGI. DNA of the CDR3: TGTGCCAGCTGCCGACTGTCAACCTACAATGAGCAGTTCTTC. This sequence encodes CASCRLSTYNEQFF.

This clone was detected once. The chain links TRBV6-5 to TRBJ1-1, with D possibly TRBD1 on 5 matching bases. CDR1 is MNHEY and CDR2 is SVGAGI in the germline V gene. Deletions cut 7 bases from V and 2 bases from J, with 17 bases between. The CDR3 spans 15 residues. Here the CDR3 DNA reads TGTGCCAGCATCGATATCGCGGGGCCTAACACTGAAGCTTTCTTT. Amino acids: CASIDIAGPNTEAFF.

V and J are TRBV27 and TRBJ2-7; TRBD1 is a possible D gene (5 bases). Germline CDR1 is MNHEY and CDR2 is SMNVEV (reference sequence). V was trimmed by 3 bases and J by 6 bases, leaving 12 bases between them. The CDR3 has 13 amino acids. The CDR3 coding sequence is TGTGCCAGCAGTTTTTTAGGGGTGGGCGAGCAGTACTTC. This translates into CASSFLGVGEQYF.

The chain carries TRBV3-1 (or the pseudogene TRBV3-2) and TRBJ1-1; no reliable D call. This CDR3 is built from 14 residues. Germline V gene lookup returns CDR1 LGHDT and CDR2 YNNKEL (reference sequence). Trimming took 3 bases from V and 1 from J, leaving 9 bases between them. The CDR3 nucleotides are TGTGCCAGCAGCCATCGTCCACCGAACACTGAAGCTTTCTTT. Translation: CASSHRPPNTEAFF.

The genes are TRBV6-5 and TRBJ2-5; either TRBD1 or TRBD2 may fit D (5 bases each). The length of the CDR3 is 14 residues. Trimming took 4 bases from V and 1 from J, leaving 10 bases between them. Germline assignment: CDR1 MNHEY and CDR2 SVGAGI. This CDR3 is CASSSSGAQETQYF. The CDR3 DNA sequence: TGTGCCAGCAGTTCCTCCGGGGCCCAAGAGACCCAGTACTTC.

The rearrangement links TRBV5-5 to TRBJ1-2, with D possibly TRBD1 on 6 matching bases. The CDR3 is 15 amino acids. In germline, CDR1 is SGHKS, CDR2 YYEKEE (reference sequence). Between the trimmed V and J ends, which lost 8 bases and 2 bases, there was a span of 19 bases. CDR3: CASSQDGTGNYGYTF. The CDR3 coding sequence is TGTGCCAGTTCACAGGACGGAACAGGGAACTATGGCTACACCTTC.

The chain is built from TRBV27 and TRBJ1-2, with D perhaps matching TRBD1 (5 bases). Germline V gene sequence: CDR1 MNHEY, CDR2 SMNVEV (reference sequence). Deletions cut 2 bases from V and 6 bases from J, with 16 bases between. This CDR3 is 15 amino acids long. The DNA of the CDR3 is TGTGCCAGCAGTTTAGATGGAGGGTACAGGAATGGCTACACCTTC. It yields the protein CASSLDGGYRNGYTF.

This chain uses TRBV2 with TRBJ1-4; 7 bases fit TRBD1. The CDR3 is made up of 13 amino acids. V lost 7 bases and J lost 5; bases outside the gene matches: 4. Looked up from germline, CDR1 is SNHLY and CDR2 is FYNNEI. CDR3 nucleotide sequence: TGTGCCAGCACCTTGGGACAGAATGAAAAACTGTTTTTT. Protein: CASTLGQNEKLFF.

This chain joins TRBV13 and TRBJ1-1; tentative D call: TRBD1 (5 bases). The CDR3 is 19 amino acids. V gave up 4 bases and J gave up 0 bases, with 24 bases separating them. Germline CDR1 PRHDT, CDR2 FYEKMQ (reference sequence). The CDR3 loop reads CASSSRGRARGRMNTEAFF. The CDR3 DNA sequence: TGTGCCAGCAGCTCCCGCGGCAGGGCGAGGGGCAGGATGAACACTGAAGCTTTCTTT.

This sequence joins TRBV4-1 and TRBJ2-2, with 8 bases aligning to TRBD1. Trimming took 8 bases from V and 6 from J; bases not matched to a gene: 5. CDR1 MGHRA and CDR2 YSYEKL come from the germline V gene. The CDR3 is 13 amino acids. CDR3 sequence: CASVDRAAGELFF. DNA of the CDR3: TGCGCCAGCGTGGACAGGGCGGCCGGGGAGCTGTTTTTT.

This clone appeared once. CDR3 bases: TGTGCCAGCTCCCCAGCAGGCGCAGGCCCCTACGAGCAGTACTTC. Its protein product is CASSPAGAGPYEQYF. The rearrangement joins TRBV11-3 to TRBJ2-7; D is undetermined. V shed 8 bases and J shed 2 bases, with 19 bases lying between them. In germline, CDR1 is SGHNT, CDR2 YENEEA. The CDR3 totals 15 residues.

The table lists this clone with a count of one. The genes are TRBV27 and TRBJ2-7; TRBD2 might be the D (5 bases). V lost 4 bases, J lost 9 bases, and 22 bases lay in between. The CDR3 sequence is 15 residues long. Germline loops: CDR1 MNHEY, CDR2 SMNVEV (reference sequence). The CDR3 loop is CASSSSPTQLGRQYF. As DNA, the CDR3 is TGTGCCAGCAGTTCCTCGCCGACCCAACTAGGACGGCAGTACTTC.

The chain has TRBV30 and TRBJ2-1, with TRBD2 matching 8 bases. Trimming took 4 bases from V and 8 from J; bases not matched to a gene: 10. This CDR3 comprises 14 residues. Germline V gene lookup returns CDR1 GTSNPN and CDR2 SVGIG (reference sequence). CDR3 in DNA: TGTGCCTGGATACCCGGGACTAGTCCCCATGAGCAGTTCTTC. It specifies CAWIPGTSPHEQFF.

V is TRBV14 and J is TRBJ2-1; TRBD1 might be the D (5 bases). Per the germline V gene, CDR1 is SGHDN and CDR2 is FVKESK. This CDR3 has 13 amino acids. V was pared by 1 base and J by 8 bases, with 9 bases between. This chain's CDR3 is CASSQVIGDEQFF. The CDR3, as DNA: TGTGCCAGCAGCCAAGTTATAGGGGATGAGCAGTTCTTC.

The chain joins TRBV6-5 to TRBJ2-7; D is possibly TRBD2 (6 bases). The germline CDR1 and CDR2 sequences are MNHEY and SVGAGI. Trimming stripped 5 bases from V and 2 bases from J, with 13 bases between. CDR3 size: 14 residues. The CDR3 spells CASSPWDSPYEQYF. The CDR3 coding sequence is TGTGCCAGCAGTCCTTGGGACTCTCCCTACGAGCAGTACTTC.